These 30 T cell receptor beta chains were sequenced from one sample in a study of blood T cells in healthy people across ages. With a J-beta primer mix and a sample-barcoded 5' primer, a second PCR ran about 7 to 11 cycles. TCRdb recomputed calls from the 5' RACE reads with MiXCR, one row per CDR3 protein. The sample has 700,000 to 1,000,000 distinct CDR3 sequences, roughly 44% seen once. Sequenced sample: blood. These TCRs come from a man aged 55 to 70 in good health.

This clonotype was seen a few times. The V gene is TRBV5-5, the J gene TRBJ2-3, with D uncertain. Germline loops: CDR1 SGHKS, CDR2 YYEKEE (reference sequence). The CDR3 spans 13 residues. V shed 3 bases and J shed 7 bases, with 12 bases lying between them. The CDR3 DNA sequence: TGTGCCAGCAGCTCGAGCTGGGCTAATACGCAGTATTTT. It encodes CASSSSWANTQYF. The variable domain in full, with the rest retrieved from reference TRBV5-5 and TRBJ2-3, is DAGVTQSPTHLIKTRGQQVTLRCSPISGHKSVSWYQQVLGQGPQFIFQYYEKEERGRGNFPDRFSARQFPNYSSELNVNALLLGDSALYLCASSSSWANTQYFGPGTRLTVL.

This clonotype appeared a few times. CDR3 DNA: TGTGCCAGCACAACAAGGACGGATGAGCAGTACTTC. Its translation is CASTTRTDEQYF. The rearrangement joins TRBV6-2 or TRBV6-3 to TRBJ2-7; D is unclear. CDR3 size: 12 residues. Looked up from germline, CDR1 is MNHEY and CDR2 is SVGEGT. The V and J ends lost 7 bases and 7 bases respectively, with 14 bases between them.

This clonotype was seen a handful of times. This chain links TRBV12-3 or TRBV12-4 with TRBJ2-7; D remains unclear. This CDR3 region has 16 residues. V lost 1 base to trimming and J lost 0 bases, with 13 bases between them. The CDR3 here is CASSLEPGRSSYEQYF. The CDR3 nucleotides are TGTGCCAGCAGTTTAGAACCCGGTAGGAGCTCCTACGAGCAGTACTTC.

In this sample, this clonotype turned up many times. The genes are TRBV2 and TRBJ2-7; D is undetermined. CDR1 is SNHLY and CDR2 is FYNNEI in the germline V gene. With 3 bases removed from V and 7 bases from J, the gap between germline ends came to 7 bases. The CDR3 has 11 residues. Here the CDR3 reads CASSDGLEQYF. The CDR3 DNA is TGTGCCAGCAGTGACGGGCTGGAGCAGTACTTC.

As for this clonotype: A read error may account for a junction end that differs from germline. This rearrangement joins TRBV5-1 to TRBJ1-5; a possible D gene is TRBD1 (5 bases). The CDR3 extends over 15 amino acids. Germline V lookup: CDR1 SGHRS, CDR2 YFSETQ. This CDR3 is CASSLGGAGNQPQLF. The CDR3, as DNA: TGCGCCAGCAGCTTGGGTGGGGCCGGCAATCAGCCCCAGCTTTTT.

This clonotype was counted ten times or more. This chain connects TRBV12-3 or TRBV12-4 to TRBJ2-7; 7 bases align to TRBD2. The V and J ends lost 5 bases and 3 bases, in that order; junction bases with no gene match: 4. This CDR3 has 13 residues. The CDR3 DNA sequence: TGTGCCAGCAGTCCCGGGACTAACTACGAGCAGTACTTC. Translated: CASSPGTNYEQYF.

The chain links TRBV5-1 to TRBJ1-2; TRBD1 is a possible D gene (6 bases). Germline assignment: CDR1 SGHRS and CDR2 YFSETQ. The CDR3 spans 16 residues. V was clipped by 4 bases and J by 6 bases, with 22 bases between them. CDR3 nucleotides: TGCGCCAGCAGCACCCGGACAGAAAAGGGGGAGAATGGCTACACCTTC. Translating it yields CASSTRTEKGENGYTF.

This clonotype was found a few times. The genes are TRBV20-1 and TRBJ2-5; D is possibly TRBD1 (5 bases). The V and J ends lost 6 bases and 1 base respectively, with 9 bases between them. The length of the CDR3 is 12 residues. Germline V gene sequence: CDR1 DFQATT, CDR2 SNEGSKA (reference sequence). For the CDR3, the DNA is TGCAGTGCCCGGACATTCCAAGAGACCCAGTACTTC. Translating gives CSARTFQETQYF.

The CDR3 loop is CATSYRGSSYNEQFF. In nucleotides, the CDR3 is TGTGCCACCAGTTACAGGGGAAGCTCCTACAATGAGCAGTTCTTC. The chain uses TRBV24-1 and TRBJ2-1, with 7 bases matching TRBD1. With V trimmed by 6 bases and J by 0 bases, 4 bases remained unmatched. The CDR3 is 15 residues long. The germline CDR1 and CDR2 sequences are KGHDR and SFDVKD.

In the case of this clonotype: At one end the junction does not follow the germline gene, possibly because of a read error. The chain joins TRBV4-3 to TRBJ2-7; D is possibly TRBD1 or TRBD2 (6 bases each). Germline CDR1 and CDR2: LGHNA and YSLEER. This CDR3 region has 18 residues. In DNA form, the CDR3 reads TGCGCTAGCAGCCCAGGAGGGAGGACAGACCTACCTTCCTACGAGCAGTACTTC. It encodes CASSPGGRTDLPSYEQYF.

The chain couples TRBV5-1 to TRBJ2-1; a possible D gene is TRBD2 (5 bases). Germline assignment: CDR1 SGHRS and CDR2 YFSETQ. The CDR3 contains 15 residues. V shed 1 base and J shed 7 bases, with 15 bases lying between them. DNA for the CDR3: TGCGCCAGCAGCTTGATCCGGAGCTCGGGGAATGAGCAGTTCTTC. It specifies CASSLIRSSGNEQFF.

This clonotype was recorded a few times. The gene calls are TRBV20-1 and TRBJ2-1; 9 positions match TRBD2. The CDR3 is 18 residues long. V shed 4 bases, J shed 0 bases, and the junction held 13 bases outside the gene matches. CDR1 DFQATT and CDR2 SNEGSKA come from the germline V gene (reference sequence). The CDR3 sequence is CSAMGTRGGQSSYNEQFF. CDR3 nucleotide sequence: TGCAGTGCTATGGGAACGCGGGGGGGACAAAGCTCCTACAATGAGCAGTTCTTC.

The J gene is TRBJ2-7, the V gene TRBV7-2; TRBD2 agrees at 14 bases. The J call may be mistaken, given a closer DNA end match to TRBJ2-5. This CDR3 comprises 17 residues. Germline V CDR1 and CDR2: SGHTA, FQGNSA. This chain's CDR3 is CASSARLAGGPSETQYF. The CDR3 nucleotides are TGTGCCAGCAGCGCAAGACTAGCGGGGGGGCCTTCGGAGACCCAGTACTTC.

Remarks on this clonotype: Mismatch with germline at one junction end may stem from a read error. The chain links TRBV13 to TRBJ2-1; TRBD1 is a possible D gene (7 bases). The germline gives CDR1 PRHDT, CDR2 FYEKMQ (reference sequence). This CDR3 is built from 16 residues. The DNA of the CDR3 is TGTGCCAGCAGCCCACAGGGGCAATGGAGGGAGAATGATCAGTTCTTC. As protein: CASSPQGQWRENDQFF. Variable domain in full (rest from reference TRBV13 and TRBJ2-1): AAGVIQSPRHLIKEKRETATLKCYPIPRHDTVYWYQQGPGQDPQFLISFYEKMQSDKGSIPDRFSAQQFSDYHSELNMSSLELGDSALYFCASSPQGQWRENDQFFGPGTRLTVL.

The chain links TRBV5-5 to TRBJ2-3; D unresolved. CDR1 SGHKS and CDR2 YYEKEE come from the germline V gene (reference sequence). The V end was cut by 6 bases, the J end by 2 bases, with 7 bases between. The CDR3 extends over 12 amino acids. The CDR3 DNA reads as TGTGCCAGCATTGGCAACACAGATACGCAGTATTTT. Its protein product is CASIGNTDTQYF.

This CDR3 reads CASSQGRLTYTF. CDR3 coding DNA: TGTGCCAGCAGCCAAGGACGTCTAACCTACACCTTC. The V call is TRBV12-3 or TRBV12-4, the J call TRBJ1-2; D is ambiguous. V was shortened by 6 bases and J by 10 bases, with 15 bases between the two germline ends. This CDR3 contains 12 residues.

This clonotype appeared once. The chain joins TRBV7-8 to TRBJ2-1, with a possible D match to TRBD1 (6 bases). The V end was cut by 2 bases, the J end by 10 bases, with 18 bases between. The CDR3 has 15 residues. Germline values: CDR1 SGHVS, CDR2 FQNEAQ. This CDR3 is CASSLTGMMGYEQFF. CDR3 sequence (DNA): TGTGCCAGCAGCTTAACAGGGATGATGGGCTACGAGCAGTTCTTC.

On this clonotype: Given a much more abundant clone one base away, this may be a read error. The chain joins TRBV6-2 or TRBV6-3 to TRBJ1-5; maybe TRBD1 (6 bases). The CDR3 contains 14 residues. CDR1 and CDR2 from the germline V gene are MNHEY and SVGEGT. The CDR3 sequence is CASMGAEQNQPLHF. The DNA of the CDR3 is TGTGCCAGCATGGGGGCCGAGCAGAATCAGCCCCTGCATTTT.

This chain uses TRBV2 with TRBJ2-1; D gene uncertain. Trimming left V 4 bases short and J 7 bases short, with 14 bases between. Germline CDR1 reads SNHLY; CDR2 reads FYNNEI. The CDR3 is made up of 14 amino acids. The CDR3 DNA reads TGTGCCAGCAGTGTGGGCGACGGAATTAATGAGCAGTTCTTC. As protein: CASSVGDGINEQFF.

As DNA, the CDR3 is TGTGCCAGCAGCGCCAGTCTGTCGGGCGAGCAGTACTTC. Amino acid sequence: CASSASLSGEQYF. The chain uses TRBV7-2 and TRBJ2-7; D remains unclear. V lost 5 bases and J lost 6, with 14 bases in between. Germline V CDR1 and CDR2: SGHTA, FQGNSA. CDR3 size: 13 residues.

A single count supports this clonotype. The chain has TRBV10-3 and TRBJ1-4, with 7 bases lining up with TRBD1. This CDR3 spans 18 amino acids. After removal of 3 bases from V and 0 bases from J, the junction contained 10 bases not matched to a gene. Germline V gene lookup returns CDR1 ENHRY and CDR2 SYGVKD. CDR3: CAISETGARSATNEKLFF. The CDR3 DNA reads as TGTGCCATCAGTGAAACAGGGGCAAGGAGTGCAACTAATGAAAAACTGTTTTTT.

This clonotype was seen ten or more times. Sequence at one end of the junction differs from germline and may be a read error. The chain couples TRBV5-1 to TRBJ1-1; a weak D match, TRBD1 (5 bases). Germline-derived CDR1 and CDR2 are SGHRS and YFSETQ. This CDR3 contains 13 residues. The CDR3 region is CASSLTANTEAFF. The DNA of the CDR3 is TGTGCCAGCAGTTTGACAGCGAACACTGAAGCTTTCTTT.

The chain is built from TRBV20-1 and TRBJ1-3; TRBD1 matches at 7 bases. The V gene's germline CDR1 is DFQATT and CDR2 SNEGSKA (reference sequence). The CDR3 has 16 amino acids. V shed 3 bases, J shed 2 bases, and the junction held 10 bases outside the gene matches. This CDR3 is CSARSRDSRAGNTIYF. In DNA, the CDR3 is TGCAGTGCTAGGTCACGGGACAGTCGGGCTGGAAACACCATATATTTT.

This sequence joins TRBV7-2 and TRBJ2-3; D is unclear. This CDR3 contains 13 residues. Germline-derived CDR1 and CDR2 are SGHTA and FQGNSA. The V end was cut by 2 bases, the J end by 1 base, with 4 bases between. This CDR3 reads CASSLIGTDTQYF. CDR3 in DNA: TGTGCCAGCAGCTTAATTGGCACAGATACGCAGTATTTT.

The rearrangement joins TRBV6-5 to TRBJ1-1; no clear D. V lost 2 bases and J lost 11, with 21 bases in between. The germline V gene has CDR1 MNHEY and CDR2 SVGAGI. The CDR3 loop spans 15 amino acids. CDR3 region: CASSYAGLGFAWAFF. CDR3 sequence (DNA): TGTGCCAGCAGTTACGCCGGACTAGGCTTTGCGTGGGCTTTCTTT.

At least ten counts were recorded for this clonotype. The CDR3 DNA reads as TGTGCCAGCAGCTTGGGGCTGAACACTGAAGCTTTCTTT. Translating it yields CASSLGLNTEAFF. The rearrangement uses TRBV12-3 or TRBV12-4 and TRBJ1-1; D possibly corresponds to TRBD1 (5 bases). This CDR3 region has 13 residues. Between the trimmed V and J ends, which lost 6 bases and 0 bases, there was a span of 8 bases.

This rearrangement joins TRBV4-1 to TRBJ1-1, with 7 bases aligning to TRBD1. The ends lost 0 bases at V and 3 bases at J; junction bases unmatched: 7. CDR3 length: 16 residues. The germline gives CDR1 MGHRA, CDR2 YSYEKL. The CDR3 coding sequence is TGCGCCAGCAGCCAAGATGACAGGGATGCGGACACTGAAGCTTTCTTT. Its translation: CASSQDDRDADTEAFF.

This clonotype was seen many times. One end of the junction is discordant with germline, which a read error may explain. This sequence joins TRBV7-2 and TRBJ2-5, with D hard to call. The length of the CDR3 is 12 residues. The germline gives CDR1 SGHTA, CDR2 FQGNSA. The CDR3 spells CASNLRRETQYF. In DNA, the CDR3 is TGTGCCAGCAACTTAAGGCGAGAGACCCAGTACTTC.

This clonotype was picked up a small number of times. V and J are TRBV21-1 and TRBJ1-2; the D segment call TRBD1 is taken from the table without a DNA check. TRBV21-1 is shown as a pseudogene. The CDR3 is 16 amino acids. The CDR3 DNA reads TGTGCCAGCAGGGGGAGAGGGGGAGATTCTTACTATGGCTACACCTTC. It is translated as CASRGRGGDSYYGYTF.

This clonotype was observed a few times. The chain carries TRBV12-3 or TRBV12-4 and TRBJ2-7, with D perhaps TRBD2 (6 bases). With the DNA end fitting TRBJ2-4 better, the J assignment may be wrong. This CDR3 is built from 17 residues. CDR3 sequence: CASTQRRDGIAKNIQYF. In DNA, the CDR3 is TGTGCCAGCACCCAAAGGAGGGACGGGATCGCCAAAAACATTCAGTACTTC.